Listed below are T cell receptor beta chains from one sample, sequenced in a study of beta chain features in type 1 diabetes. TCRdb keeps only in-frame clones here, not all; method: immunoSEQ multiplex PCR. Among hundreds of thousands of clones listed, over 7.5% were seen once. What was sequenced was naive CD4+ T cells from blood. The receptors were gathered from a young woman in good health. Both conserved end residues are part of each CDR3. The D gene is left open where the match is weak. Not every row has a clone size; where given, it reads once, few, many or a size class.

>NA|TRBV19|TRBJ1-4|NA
CASSIWSPNEKLFF
TGTGCCAGTAGTATCTGGAGCCCTAATGAAAAACTGTTTTTT
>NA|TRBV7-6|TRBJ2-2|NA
CASSSLGSETYTGELFF
TGTGCCAGCAGCTCCCTCGGCAGCGAGACGTACACCGGGGAGCTGTTTTTT
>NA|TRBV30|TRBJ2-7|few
CARSQGPYEQYF
TGTGCCCGATCTCAGGGGCCCTACGAGCAGTACTTC
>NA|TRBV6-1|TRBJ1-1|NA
CASSGQMNTEAFF
TGTGCCAGCAGTGGACAGATGAACACTGAAGCTTTCTTT
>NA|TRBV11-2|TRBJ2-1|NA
CASSPVRSPYNEQFF
TGTGCCAGCAGTCCAGTGAGGAGCCCCTACAATGAGCAGTTCTTC
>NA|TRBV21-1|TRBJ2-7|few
CASEGAYEQYF
TGTGCCAGCGAAGGGGCCTACGAGCAGTACTTC
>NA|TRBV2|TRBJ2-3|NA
CASSELAGLTDTQYF
TGTGCCAGCAGTGAGTTGGCGGGCCTCACAGATACGCAGTATTTT
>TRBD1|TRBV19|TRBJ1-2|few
CASHGGQGPIGYTF
TGTGCCAGCCACGGGGGACAGGGTCCTATTGGCTACACCTTC
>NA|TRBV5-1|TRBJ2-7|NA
CASSSHLSSYEQYF
TGCGCCAGCAGCTCCCACCTCAGCTCCTACGAGCAGTACTTC
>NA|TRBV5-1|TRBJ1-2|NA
CASSLFWPGDGYTF
TGCGCCAGCAGCTTGTTTTGGCCAGGGGATGGCTACACCTTC
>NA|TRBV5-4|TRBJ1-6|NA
CASSPQNSPLHF
TGTGCCAGCAGCCCGCAGAATTCACCCCTCCACTTT
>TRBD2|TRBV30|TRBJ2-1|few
CAGRGLAARNEQFF
TGTGCCGGCCGGGGACTAGCGGCCAGAAATGAGCAGTTCTTC
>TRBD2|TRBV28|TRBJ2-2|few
CASSFYPSGANTGELFF
TGTGCCAGCAGTTTTTACCCTAGCGGGGCGAACACCGGGGAGCTGTTTTTT